This T cell receptor (beta chain) emerged from a study of OX40 agonist ivuxolimab in advanced cancers. The wider study: Of the participants, over 30% had some prior anti-PD-1, anti-PD-L1 or anti-CTLA-4 therapy, which was allowed.

CDR3 length: 16 amino acids. With V trimmed by 5 bases and J by 1 base, 8 bases remained unmatched. Germline CDR1 reads SGHRS; CDR2 reads YFSETQ. Profiled with immunoSEQ multiplex PCR; TCRdb holds only in-frame clones, not every one. This sample has 15,000 or so clones, with roughly 75% found just once. Findings and caveats of the study: The study found among the lowest clonal expansion in partial responders at 0.1-3.0 mg/kg.

Remarks on this clone: Its specificity is unknown.

This specimen was CD4+ or CD8+ T cells sorted from blood, taken in a trial of the OX40 agonist ivuxolimab. The clonotype comes from an adult with an advanced solid tumor such as melanoma, head and neck, liver or kidney cancer. V and J are TRBV5-1 and TRBJ1-1; TRBD1 matches at 10 bases. CDR3 amino acids: CASRWAGTGENTEAFF. CDR3 sequence (DNA): TGCGCCAGCAGGTGGGCAGGGACAGGGGAGAACACTGAAGCTTTCTTT.